Included here is one T cell receptor beta chain sequence, with context. The CDR3 contains 13 residues. V was trimmed by 1 base and J by 6 bases, leaving 10 bases between them. Germline-derived CDR1 and CDR2 are SGHVS and FNYEAQ. The data are from a study of T cell changes during pregnancy in multiple sclerosis. Produced via immunoSEQ multiplex PCR; TCRdb's table is partial and in-frame only. The sample consists of 55,000 to 80,000 clones, 93% of them appearing once. The chain joins TRBV7-6 to TRBJ2-7; TRBD2 might be the D (7 bases). Source: CD8+ T cells from peripheral blood mononuclear cells, taken in the second trimester of pregnancy. The sequence derives from a female donor with multiple sclerosis, enrolled in a pregnancy study. The CDR3 nucleotides are TGTGCCAGCAGCTTAGGAGGGGGGGCCGAGCAGTACTTC. Amino acid sequence: CASSLGGGAEQYF.